This entry concerns a single T cell receptor (beta chain). As handled by the study authors: It was from reference gene primer amplification that nucleated cell counts were estimated. The table came from immunoSEQ multiplex PCR; TCRdb's copy has only in-frame clones and leaves some out. V and J calls plus clone size are reproduced from that table; the DNA served to infer D and trimming. The table has approximately 250,000 clones, roughly 90% seen once. V gave up 4 bases and J gave up 4 bases, with 14 bases separating them. From germline, CDR1 is SGHRS and CDR2 YFSETQ. The CDR3 has 14 residues. This entry belongs to a study of blood T cell repertoires in COVID-19. Across the whole study: The United States, Italy and Spain supplied acute and convalescent COVID-19 samples.

The chain employs TRBV5-1 and TRBJ1-2; D ambiguous. The TCR originated in a man aged 25 to 40 with active or convalescent COVID-19. The sequenced sample consisted of peripheral blood. As DNA, the CDR3 is TGCGCCAGCAGCCTTGACGAGGTACTCTATGGCTACACCTTC. Protein product: CASSLDEVLYGYTF.